This TCR beta chain was found in a study of blood T cell repertoires in COVID-19. On the study more broadly: Both acute and convalescent COVID-19 samples were obtained from the United States, Italy and Spain.

Trimming cost V 7 bases and J 2 bases, with 15 bases left between them. CDR3 length equals 16 residues. Germline V gene sequence: CDR1 LNHDA, CDR2 SQIVND (reference sequence). Profiling relied on immunoSEQ multiplex PCR, and the TCRdb table lists in-frame clones only, not all of them. The sample has around 290,000 clones; roughly 89% are singletons. The age range of participants was about 18 to 90 years, with residence in around 22 US areas. Before being deemed recovered, Cohort 3 donors had two negative PCRs, clearance, or symptom resolution. This sequence was found in a woman in her 40s who had recovered from COVID-19. The sequencing input was PBMCs or T cells enriched from blood (not recorded which). The V and J genes are TRBV19 and TRBJ2-6; the D gene is possibly TRBD1 (6 bases). The CDR3 nucleotides are TGTGCCAGTACCCCCGTGAGGGGGACTGGGGCCAACGTCCTGACTTTC. Translation: CASTPVRGTGANVLTF.